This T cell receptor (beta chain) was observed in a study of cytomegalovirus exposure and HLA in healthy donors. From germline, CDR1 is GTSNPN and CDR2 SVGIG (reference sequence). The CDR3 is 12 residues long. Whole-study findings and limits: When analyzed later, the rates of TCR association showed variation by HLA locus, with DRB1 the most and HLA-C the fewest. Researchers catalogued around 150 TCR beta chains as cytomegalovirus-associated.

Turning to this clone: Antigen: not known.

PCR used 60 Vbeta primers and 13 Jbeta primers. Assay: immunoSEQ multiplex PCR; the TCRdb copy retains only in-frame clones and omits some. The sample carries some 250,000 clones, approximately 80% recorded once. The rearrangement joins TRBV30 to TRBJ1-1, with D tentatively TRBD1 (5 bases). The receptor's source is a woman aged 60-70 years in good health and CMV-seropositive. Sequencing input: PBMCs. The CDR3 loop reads CAKGKGNTEAFF. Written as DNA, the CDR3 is TGTGCTAAGGGGAAGGGGAACACTGAAGCTTTCTTT.